This TCR beta chain was retrieved from a study of CD8 T cells in ankylosing spondylitis. Of note for this clonotype: Antigen: not known.

The CDR3 is 14 residues long. Trimming removed 4 bases from V and 1 base from J, with 11 bases in between. CDR1 is LGHNA and CDR2 is YNFKEQ in the germline V gene. The study, taken as a whole, reports: Peripheral blood held disease-linked clones only at relatively low frequency, and these were CD8+. Enrichment of disease-linked clones was reportedly significant in matched ankylosing spondylitis synovial fluid.

For TCR beta, libraries came from quantitative 5'-RACE with molecular barcodes. TCRdb used MiXCR to reprocess the 5' RACE reads, holding one entry per CDR3 protein. The table shows roughly 240,000 distinct CDR3 sequences, with 8.2% occurring only once. Sequenced material: blood, either unsorted or a sorted T cell fraction (not recorded which). The chain recombines TRBV4-2 with TRBJ2-7; D uncertain. The clonotype was recovered from a female donor with ankylosing spondylitis or in good health (not recorded which). CDR3 DNA: TGTGCCAGCAGCCCAAAGGCAGCTTCCTACGAGCAGTACTTC. Encoded protein: CASSPKAASYEQYF.